These 24 T cell receptor beta chains came from one sample sequenced in a study of Ad26.COV2.S vaccination and SARS-CoV-2 variants. Described treatment: approximately 18 received Ad26.COV2.S at low or high dose, single or two shots; 5 received placebo; per-sample allocation not given. The study sampled participants on day 63 after the first vaccine or placebo injection. The data were produced by immunoSEQ multiplex PCR, yet TCRdb's version contains in-frame clones alone and is incomplete. The repertoire holds some 340,000 clones, roughly 80% seen once, with approximately 2% in the top ten. Sequencing used peripheral blood, obtained in a trial of Ad26.COV2.S vaccine versus placebo. These receptors were collected from a person aged 18-65 years who received the Ad26.COV2.S COVID-19 vaccine or a placebo.

This chain connects TRBV19 to TRBJ1-1; D gene uncertain. CDR1 is LNHDA and CDR2 is SQIVND in the germline V gene (reference sequence). The germline V and J ends were trimmed by 5 bases and 1 base, with 8 bases remaining between them. The CDR3 extends over 13 amino acids. CDR3: CASSPNQNTEAFF. CDR3 DNA sequence: TGTGCCAGTAGTCCTAACCAGAACACTGAAGCTTTCTTT.

The chain combines TRBV2 with TRBJ2-2; 9 nucleotides agree with TRBD1. After removal of 3 bases from V and 1 base from J, the junction contained 6 bases not matched to a gene. This CDR3 is 17 amino acids long. Per germline, CDR1 SNHLY and CDR2 FYNNEI. CDR3 region: CASSDPDRGMNTGELFF. The CDR3 DNA sequence: TGTGCCAGCAGTGACCCTGACAGGGGGATGAACACCGGGGAGCTGTTTTTT.

This clone was seen only a few times. This chain connects TRBV11-2 to TRBJ2-1; TRBD1 agrees at 9 bases. Trimming removed 5 bases from V and 8 bases from J; junction bases left unmatched: 16. Germline CDR1 SGHAT, CDR2 FQNNGV. This CDR3 comprises 17 residues. The CDR3 coding sequence is TGTGCCAGCAGCACAGCCACCCCCGGACAGGGGTCTCATGAGCAGTTCTTC. Amino acid sequence: CASSTATPGQGSHEQFF.

The V call is TRBV9, the J call TRBJ1-2, with TRBD1 as a possible D gene (5 bases). Germline V gene sequence: CDR1 SGDLS, CDR2 YYNGEE. The CDR3 totals 12 residues. Between the trimmed V and J ends, which lost 6 bases and 2 bases, there was a span of 8 bases. CDR3: CASNKGNYGYTF. In DNA, the CDR3 is TGTGCCAGCAACAAGGGGAACTATGGCTACACCTTC. Full variable domain (rest looked up from reference TRBV9 and TRBJ1-2): DSGVTQTPKHLITATGQRVTLRCSPRSGDLSVYWYQQSLDQGLQFLIQYYNGEERAKGNILERFSAQQFPDLHSELNLSSLELGDSALYFCASNKGNYGYTFGSGTRLTVV.

The gene calls are TRBV6-5 and TRBJ2-5; either TRBD1 or TRBD2 may fit D (5 bases each). V was clipped by 0 bases and J by 2 bases, with 10 bases between them. This CDR3 has 15 amino acids. Per germline, CDR1 MNHEY and CDR2 SVGAGI. CDR3 residues: CASSYSGTDQETQYF. In DNA, the CDR3 is TGTGCCAGCAGTTACTCGGGGACGGATCAAGAGACCCAGTACTTC.

V usage is TRBV15 and J usage is TRBJ2-2; D remains unclear. Germline assignment: CDR1 LNHNV and CDR2 YYDKDF (reference sequence). The CDR3 is made up of 14 amino acids. Trimming pared 3 bases from V and 9 bases from J, leaving 14 bases between. CDR3 loop: CATSSPYLGRELFF. CDR3 coding DNA: TGTGCCACCAGCAGTCCCTATCTAGGCCGGGAGCTGTTTTTT.

The chain has TRBV5-6 and TRBJ1-1; D gene ambiguous. Between the trimmed V and J ends, which lost 0 bases and 3 bases, there was a span of 9 bases. Germline V gene lookup returns CDR1 SGHDT and CDR2 YYEEEE. This CDR3 is 14 amino acids long. In DNA form, the CDR3 reads TGTGCCAGCAGCTTGGTTCGGGTCGACACTGAAGCTTTCTTT. It codes for CASSLVRVDTEAFF. The variable domain in full, completed from reference TRBV5-6 and TRBJ1-1, reads DAGVTQSPTHLIKTRGQQVTLRCSPKSGHDTVSWYQQALGQGPQFIFQYYEEEERQRGNFPDRFSGHQFPNYSSELNVNALLLGDSALYLCASSLVRVDTEAFFGQGTRLTVV.

This clone was counted only a few times. Other nucleotide sequences in the sample specify the same CDR3. This chain links TRBV6-5 with TRBJ1-1; D gene uncertain. Germline V CDR1 and CDR2: MNHEY, SVGAGI. The CDR3 sequence is 14 residues long. Trimming removed 0 bases at V and 5 bases at J, with 10 bases between. CDR3 loop: CASSYSRGGTEAFF. Written as DNA, the CDR3 is TGTGCCAGCAGTTACTCTCGGGGAGGAACTGAAGCTTTCTTT.

In the case of this clone: Other DNA sequences in this sample translate to the same CDR3. The chain carries TRBV6-5 and TRBJ2-2; the D is unclear. Per the germline V gene, CDR1 is MNHEY and CDR2 is SVGAGI. Trimming pared 2 bases from V and 4 bases from J, leaving 2 bases between. The CDR3 totals 12 residues. CDR3 DNA sequence: TGTGCCAGCAGTTACGGCACCGGGGAGCTGTTTTTT. It codes for CASSYGTGELFF.

The chain joins TRBV11-3 to TRBJ2-3; no firm D call. V was pared by 1 base and J by 0 bases, with 5 bases between. The CDR3 spans 14 residues. Germline assignment: CDR1 SGHNT and CDR2 YENEEA. This CDR3 is CASSLAASTDTQYF. The CDR3 DNA sequence: TGTGCCAGCAGCTTAGCAGCTAGCACAGATACGCAGTATTTT.

The chain combines TRBV25-1 with TRBJ1-5, with 10 bases that match TRBD1. V lost 4 bases to trimming and J lost 8 bases; unmatched junction nucleotides: 5. This CDR3 is 14 amino acids long. The germline V gene has CDR1 MGHDK and CDR2 SYGVNS. The CDR3 spells CASSGTGGSKPQHF. In DNA form, the CDR3 reads TGTGCCAGCAGTGGGACAGGGGGTAGTAAGCCCCAGCATTTT.

V is TRBV6-5 and J is TRBJ1-2; D ambiguous. V was cut by 6 bases and J by 9 bases, with 17 bases left in between. The germline V gene has CDR1 MNHEY and CDR2 SVGAGI. The CDR3 is made up of 13 amino acids. The CDR3: CASRPGSLFSYTF. CDR3 DNA: TGTGCCAGCAGACCCGGGTCACTCTTTAGCTACACCTTC.

This sequence joins TRBV7-2 and TRBJ1-1; the D is unclear. The germline CDR1 and CDR2 sequences are SGHTA and FQGNSA. The V and J ends lost 5 bases and 11 bases respectively, with 21 bases between them. The CDR3 runs 14 residues. CDR3 region: CASSLNGPPLEAFF. In nucleotides, the CDR3 is TGTGCCAGCAGCCTAAACGGACCGCCCCTGGAGGCTTTCTTT.

V gene TRBV5-1 combines with J gene TRBJ2-2, with D possibly matching TRBD2 (6 bases). The CDR3 length is 14 residues. Germline loops: CDR1 SGHRS, CDR2 YFSETQ. V shed 7 bases and J shed 1 base, with 11 bases lying between them. The CDR3 region is CASRGTVNTGELFF. In DNA form, the CDR3 reads TGCGCCAGCCGGGGGACGGTGAACACCGGGGAGCTGTTTTTT.

This chain joins TRBV6-5 and TRBJ1-2, with 10 bases lining up with TRBD1. The V segment lost 5 bases and the J segment 7 bases; nucleotides outside the gene matches: 4. This CDR3 is built from 13 residues. Per germline, CDR1 MNHEY and CDR2 SVGAGI. The CDR3 bases are TGTGCCAGCAGTCCGGACAGGGGGTTTGGCTACACCTTC. It codes for CASSPDRGFGYTF.

The rearrangement links TRBV9 to TRBJ1-2; 11 bases are shared with TRBD1. This CDR3 has 18 residues. Trimming cost V 0 bases and J 10 bases; bases outside gene matches: 17. CDR1 and CDR2 (germline): SGDLS, YYNGEE. DNA for the CDR3: TGTGCCAGCAGCGTAGCCCAGGATTGGGACAGGGGGTCGTATTCCTACACCTTC. It codes for CASSVAQDWDRGSYSYTF.

V usage is TRBV6-5 and J usage is TRBJ1-5; 9 nucleotides agree with TRBD1. This CDR3 spans 15 amino acids. With 6 bases clipped from V and 4 bases from J, the junction kept 7 bases outside the gene matches. CDR1 is MNHEY and CDR2 is SVGAGI in the germline V gene. The CDR3 coding sequence is TGTGCCAGCAGACAGACAGGGGGTACAAATCAGCCCCAGCATTTT. This gives the protein CASRQTGGTNQPQHF.

The chain couples TRBV9 to TRBJ1-4; D possibly corresponds to TRBD1 (6 bases). The germline V gene has CDR1 SGDLS and CDR2 YYNGEE. The CDR3 is 15 residues long. Trimming removed 4 bases from V and 7 bases from J, with 17 bases in between. The CDR3 DNA sequence: TGTGCCAGCAGCCCAGGGACAACGCCTACTGAAAAACTGTTTTTT. This encodes CASSPGTTPTEKLFF.

The chain carries TRBV6-5 and TRBJ1-1, with a possible D match to TRBD1 (5 bases). The germline V gene has CDR1 MNHEY and CDR2 SVGAGI. The CDR3 is made up of 13 amino acids. V shed 6 bases and J shed 1 base, with 9 bases lying between them. The CDR3 sequence is CASRMTENTEAFF. The DNA for the CDR3 is TGTGCCAGCAGGATGACAGAGAACACTGAAGCTTTCTTT.

V gene TRBV4-1 combines with J gene TRBJ1-2; unclear D gene. The CDR3 spans 14 residues. Trimming removed 1 base from V and 0 bases from J, with 6 bases in between. Germline V CDR1 and CDR2: MGHRA, YSYEKL. In DNA, the CDR3 is TGCGCCAGCAGCCAAGTTGGCACTAACTATGGCTACACCTTC. Amino acids: CASSQVGTNYGYTF.

The V call is TRBV18, the J call TRBJ1-2, with TRBD1 matching over 8 bases. The germline gives CDR1 KGHSH, CDR2 LQKENI. The CDR3 totals 14 residues. The trim removed 4 bases at V and 4 bases at J, leaving 5 bases unmatched. CDR3 sequence reads: CASSQDRESYGYTF. The CDR3 nucleotides are TGTGCCAGCTCACAGGACAGGGAAAGCTATGGCTACACCTTC.

This chain joins TRBV5-1 and TRBJ1-1; 10 nucleotides align to TRBD1. V dropped 3 bases and J dropped 7; count of bases not matched to a gene: 6. Germline V gives CDR1 SGHRS, CDR2 YFSETQ. The CDR3 consists of 14 residues. CDR3 in DNA: TGCGCCAGCAGCTCGACAGGGGGCGAGGGTGAAGCTTTCTTT. Its translation is CASSSTGGEGEAFF.

This clone was seen only a few times. The chain uses TRBV29-1 and TRBJ1-1; unclear D gene. Trimming shortened V by 8 bases and J by 7 bases, and 17 bases separated the two germline ends. The CDR3 is 12 residues long. Germline V gene lookup returns CDR1 SQVTM and CDR2 ANQGSEA. In DNA form, the CDR3 reads TGCAGCTCCCTAAGAGTGGGTGTTGAAGCTTTCTTT. This sequence encodes CSSLRVGVEAFF.

The chain has TRBV4-1 and TRBJ2-1; 7 bases are a match to TRBD1. CDR1 and CDR2 from the germline V gene are MGHRA and YSYEKL. The CDR3 is made up of 14 amino acids. The junction had 5 bases not matched to a gene; V was cut back by 5 bases and J by 4 bases. The CDR3 DNA is TGCGCCAGCAGCTTTGGGACAGAATACAATGAGCAGTTCTTC. Translated: CASSFGTEYNEQFF.